What follows describes a single T cell receptor beta chain. While unrecorded immune exposures were likely, the donors were nominally healthy when sampled. Per germline, CDR1 SGDLS and CDR2 YYNGEE. After removal of 0 bases from V and 3 bases from J, the junction contained 6 bases not matched to a gene. The CDR3 is 16 amino acids. Amplification used 60 Vbeta primers and 13 Jbeta primers. Produced via immunoSEQ multiplex PCR; TCRdb's table is partial and in-frame only. Counted here are roughly 130,000 clones, approximately 70% occurring once; the ten biggest clones make up 2.6%. This sample was included in a study of cytomegalovirus exposure and HLA in healthy donors.

V usage is TRBV9 and J usage is TRBJ2-1; 7 nucleotides align to TRBD2. The TCR sequence derives from a woman aged 55-70 years in good health and CMV-seropositive. Sequencing used PBMCs. DNA for the CDR3: TGTGCCAGCAGCGTAGGGGGAGGGTCTCGCTACAATGAGCAGTTCTTC. Translated: CASSVGGGSRYNEQFF.